The text below deals with one TCR beta chain. The CDR3 is 14 residues long. Trimming stripped 3 bases from V and 4 bases from J, with 10 bases between. Germline V gives CDR1 KGHSH, CDR2 LQKENI. TCRdb recomputed calls from the 5' RACE reads with MiXCR, one row per CDR3 protein. This sample yields tens of thousands of distinct CDR3 sequences, of which approximately 23% are seen a single time; under 3.5% belongs to the top ten. The chain carries TRBV18 and TRBJ1-5; D is unresolved. The specimen sequenced was memory CD4+ T cells sorted from a lymph node. Subset in this sample: memory CD4+ T cells, CD4+CD45RO+CD25-. This sequence was found in a female donor with breast cancer. The CDR3 bases are TGTGCCAGCTCACCCCTGGACGGAAATCAGCCCCAGCATTTT. Its translation is CASSPLDGNQPQHF.